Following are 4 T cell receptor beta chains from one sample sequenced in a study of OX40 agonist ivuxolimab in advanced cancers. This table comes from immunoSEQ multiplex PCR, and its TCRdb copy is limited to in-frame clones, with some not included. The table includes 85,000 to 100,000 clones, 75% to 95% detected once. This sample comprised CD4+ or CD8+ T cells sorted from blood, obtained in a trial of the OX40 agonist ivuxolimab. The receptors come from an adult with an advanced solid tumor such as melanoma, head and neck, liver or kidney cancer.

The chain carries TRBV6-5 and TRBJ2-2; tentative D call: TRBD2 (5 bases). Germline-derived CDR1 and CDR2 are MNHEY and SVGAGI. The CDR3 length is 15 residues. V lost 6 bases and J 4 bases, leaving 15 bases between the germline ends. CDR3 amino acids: CASRPRRKATGELFF. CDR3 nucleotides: TGTGCCAGCAGACCTCGGAGGAAGGCCACCGGGGAGCTGTTTTTT.

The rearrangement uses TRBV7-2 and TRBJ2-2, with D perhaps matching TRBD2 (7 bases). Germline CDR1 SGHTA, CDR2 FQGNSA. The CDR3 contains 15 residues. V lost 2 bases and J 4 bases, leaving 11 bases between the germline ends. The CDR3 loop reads CASSLRRGGTGELFF. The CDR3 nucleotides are TGTGCCAGCAGCTTAAGGAGGGGGGGCACCGGGGAGCTGTTTTTT.

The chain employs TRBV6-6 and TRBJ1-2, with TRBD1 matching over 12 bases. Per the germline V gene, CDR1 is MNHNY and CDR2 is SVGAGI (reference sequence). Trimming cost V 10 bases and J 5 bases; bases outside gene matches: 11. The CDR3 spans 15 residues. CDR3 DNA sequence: TGTGCCACTACTACCGGGACAGGGGGCCGGTATGGCTACACCTTC. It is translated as CATTTGTGGRYGYTF.

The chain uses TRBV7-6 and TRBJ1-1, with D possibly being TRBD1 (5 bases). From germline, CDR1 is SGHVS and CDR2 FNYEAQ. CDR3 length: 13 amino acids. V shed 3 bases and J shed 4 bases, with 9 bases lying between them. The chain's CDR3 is CASSLGGGTEAFF. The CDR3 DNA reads TGTGCCAGCAGCTTGGGGGGAGGCACTGAAGCTTTCTTT.